The sample holds one count of the clone carrying this TCR beta chain. Per the original data handling: Reference gene primer amplification yielded estimated nucleated cell counts. The table came from immunoSEQ multiplex PCR; TCRdb's copy has only in-frame clones and leaves some out. The DNA was the basis for D and trimming; V, J and clone size are from that table. The sample includes tens of thousands of clones, 85% to 90% of them seen just once. The data were obtained in a study of blood T cell repertoires in COVID-19. Study information: Acute-phase and convalescent COVID-19 samples originated in the United States, Italy and Spain. Sources were T cells, B-cell-depleted T cells, or PBMCs; the material itself was cDNA or gDNA.

The length of the CDR3 is 16 residues. CDR1 SGHRS and CDR2 YFSETQ come from the germline V gene. V was trimmed by 0 bases and J by 3 bases, leaving 10 bases between them. The specimen sequenced was peripheral blood. The sequence was collected from a human donor with active COVID-19. The donor label of this sample is uncertain. The chain links TRBV5-1 to TRBJ1-6; tentatively, D is TRBD1 (5 bases). This CDR3 reads CASSLVVRDYNSPLHF. The CDR3 coding sequence is TGCGCCAGCAGCTTGGTCGTCAGGGACTATAATTCACCCCTCCACTTT.